The source of this T cell receptor (beta chain) is a study of blood T cell repertoires in COVID-19. Study-level background: The analysed material was cDNA or gDNA that came from T cells, B-cell-depleted T cells, or PBMCs.

This clone was counted a single time. Only in-frame clones appear in the TCRdb table, and some are missing; sequencing was by immunoSEQ multiplex PCR. The data show approximately 240,000 clones, approximately 86% seen once. Material for sequencing was peripheral blood. The origin of this receptor is a woman aged 80 or over with active or convalescent COVID-19.

CDR3 nucleotides: TGTGCCAGCAGTTTATTTCAGGGTTTGAATTCACCCCTCCACTTT. It is translated as CASSLFQGLNSPLHF. The chain has TRBV28 and TRBJ1-6, with a tentative D call TRBD1 (5 bases). The germline V gene encodes CDR1 MDHEN and CDR2 SYDVKM. The CDR3 totals 15 residues. V dropped 1 base and J dropped 7 bases, with 11 bases sitting between them.